A selection of T cell receptor beta chains follows, all from one sample in a study of cytomegalovirus exposure and HLA in healthy donors. TCRdb keeps only in-frame clones here, not all; method: immunoSEQ multiplex PCR. The sample lists 150,000 to 200,000 clones, more than 9.5% occurring once. Specimen: PBMCs. The receptors derive from a man between 50 and 59 years old in good health and CMV-seropositive. The CDR3 runs from the conserved cysteine through the conserved F or W. The D gene is left open where the match is weak. Clone size appears in some rows only: once, few, many, or a class for an expanded clone.

j_call clone_size d_call v_call cdr3_nt cdr3_aa
TRBJ2-7 NA TRBD2 TRBV7-7 TGTGCTAGCAGCCTACAGCGGGGGCCTTCCTACGAGCAGTACTTC CASSLQRGPSYEQYF
TRBJ2-3 few NA TRBV9 TGTGCCAGCAGCGTAGATGCCCAGCGGACCACAGATACGCAGTATTTT CASSVDAQRTTDTQYF
TRBJ2-5 few NA TRBV7-9 TGTGCCAGCTGCGAAGGGGCCAGCAAAGAGACCCAGTACTTC CASCEGASKETQYF
TRBJ2-6 NA NA TRBV28 TGTGCCACTAACGGGGGGCGTTTCTCTGGGGCCAACGTCCTGACTTTC CATNGGRFSGANVLTF
TRBJ2-1 NA NA TRBV15 TGTGCCACCAGCACCTGGACTCTGAAGCAGTTCTTC CATSTWTLKQFF
TRBJ1-1 few NA TRBV7-6 TGTGCCAGCAGCATACAAGCTTGGGGAGGGGGTGAAGCTTTCTTT CASSIQAWGGGEAFF
TRBJ2-2 few TRBD1 TRBV6-5 TGTGCCAGCAGTTACTCCCCGAGACAGGGCACCGGGGAGCTGTTTTTT CASSYSPRQGTGELFF
TRBJ2-3 NA NA TRBV10-1 TGCGCCAGCAGTGACTTCACAGATACGCAGTATTTT CASSDFTDTQYF
TRBJ2-3 few NA TRBV29-1 TGCAGCGTTGATCGGACACGGTCAGATACGCAGTATTTT CSVDRTRSDTQYF
TRBJ2-7 few TRBD2 TRBV6-1 TGTGCCAGCAGTGAAAGCGGGGGGGGCGACGAGCAGTACTTC CASSESGGGDEQYF
TRBJ1-1 few NA TRBV7-9 TGTGCCAGCAGCTTTACTTTGAACACTGAAGCTTTCTTT CASSFTLNTEAFF